The entry below gives a single TCR beta chain sequence along with its context. What it binds is not known. This entry comes from a study of T cells in tumors after PD-1 blockade. Background on the study: No patient had prior checkpoint blockade, systemic immunosuppression, or radiotherapy within 4 weeks. General study results and limits: Some novel exhausted tumor clones appeared in pre-treatment blood, suggesting peripheral recruitment. Among squamous cell carcinoma expanded CD8+ clones, less than 65% of exhausted ones versus around 30% of others were novel.

On average, squamous cell carcinoma was sampled 31 days after treatment began. V was shortened by 4 bases and J by 7 bases, with 14 bases between the two germline ends. The V gene's germline CDR1 is SNHLY and CDR2 FYNNEI. This CDR3 comprises 15 residues. This table comes from immunoSEQ multiplex PCR, and its TCRdb copy is limited to in-frame clones, with some not included. The table has about 3,800 clones, 62% seen once. The receptor comes from a human donor with cutaneous squamous cell carcinoma. This chain joins TRBV2 and TRBJ1-6; possibly TRBD1 for D (5 bases). Sequencing was performed on tumor tissue, taken after anti-PD-1 treatment. CDR3 loop: CASSATGTGNSPLHF. As DNA, the CDR3 is TGTGCCAGCAGTGCCACCGGGACGGGAAATTCACCCCTCCACTTT.